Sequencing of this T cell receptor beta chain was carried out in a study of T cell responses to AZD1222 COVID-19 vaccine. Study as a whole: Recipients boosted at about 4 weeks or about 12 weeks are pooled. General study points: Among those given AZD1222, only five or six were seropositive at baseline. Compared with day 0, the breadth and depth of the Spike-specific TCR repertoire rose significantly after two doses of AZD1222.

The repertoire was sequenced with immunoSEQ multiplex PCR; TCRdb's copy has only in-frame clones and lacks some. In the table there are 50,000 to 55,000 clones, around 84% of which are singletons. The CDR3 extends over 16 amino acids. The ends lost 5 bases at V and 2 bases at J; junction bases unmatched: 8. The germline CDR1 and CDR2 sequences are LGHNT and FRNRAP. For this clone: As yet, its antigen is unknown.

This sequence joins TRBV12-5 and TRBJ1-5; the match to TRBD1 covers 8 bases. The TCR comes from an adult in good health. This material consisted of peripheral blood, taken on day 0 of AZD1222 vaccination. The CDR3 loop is CASGPTGQGGNQPQHF. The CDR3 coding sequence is TGTGCTAGTGGTCCGACTGGACAGGGAGGCAATCAGCCCCAGCATTTT.